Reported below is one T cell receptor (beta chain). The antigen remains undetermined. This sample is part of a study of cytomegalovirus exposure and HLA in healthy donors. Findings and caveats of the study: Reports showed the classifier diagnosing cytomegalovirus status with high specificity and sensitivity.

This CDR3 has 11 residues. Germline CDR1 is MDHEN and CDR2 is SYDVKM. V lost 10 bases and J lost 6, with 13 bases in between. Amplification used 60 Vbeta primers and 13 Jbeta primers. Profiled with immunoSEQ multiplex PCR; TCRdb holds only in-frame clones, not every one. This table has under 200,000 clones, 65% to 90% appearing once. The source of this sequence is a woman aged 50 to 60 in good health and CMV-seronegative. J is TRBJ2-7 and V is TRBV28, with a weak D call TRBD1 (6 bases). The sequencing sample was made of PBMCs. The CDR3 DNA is TGTGCCACTACAGGGTTCAGCGAGCAGTACTTC. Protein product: CATTGFSEQYF.